The 17 T cell receptor beta chains reported below all come from one sample, sequenced in a study of spatial heterogeneity in lung cancer. MiXCR was run by TCRdb on the 5' RACE reads, yielding one entry per CDR3 protein. This table holds about 11,000 distinct CDR3 sequences, 7.9% found once. No antigen has been assigned to these receptors. Time point defined: sample taken at primary tumor resection. Study-wide findings and caveats: For expanded intratumoral alpha and beta TCRs, counts tracked tumor mutation counts.

The source material was lung tumor tissue, sampled at surgery. These receptors all stem from a female donor with early-stage non-small cell lung cancer.

This clonotype was counted at least ten times. Because this beta chain is a stray read in a library intended to capture alpha chains, its abundance should not be given much weight. The chain couples TRBV6-5 to TRBJ2-3; TRBD2 might be the D (5 bases). The V and J ends lost 4 bases and 1 base respectively, with 30 bases between them. Germline CDR1 and CDR2: MNHEY and SVGAGI. This CDR3 has 21 residues. CDR3 residues: CASSLLATGDERSGGTDTQYF. DNA of the CDR3: TGTGCCAGCAGTTTACTCGCCACTGGTGATGAGCGGTCCGGGGGCACAGATACGCAGTATTTT.

This clonotype is large (0.1 to 1%) within its sample. Found in a library prepared for alpha chains, this beta chain is an off-target read, and its abundance has little meaning. The chain is built from TRBV5-1 and TRBJ1-1; D call uncertain. The V end lost 4 bases, the J end lost 6 bases, and 13 bases lay between the germline ends. The CDR3 totals 13 residues. CDR1 and CDR2 (germline): SGHRS, YFSETQ. CDR3 amino acids: CASSLSGRPEAFF. In nucleotides, the CDR3 is TGCGCCAGCAGCCTTTCGGGCCGGCCTGAAGCTTTCTTT.

This clonotype was observed at least ten times. Since it is a stray read in a library aimed at alpha chains, this beta chain has a size that is not meaningful. The J gene is TRBJ1-5, the V gene TRBV7-2, with 7 nucleotides matching TRBD1. V was pared by 5 bases and J by 6 bases, with 10 bases of the junction left unmatched. CDR3 length: 15 residues. CDR1 and CDR2 from the germline V gene are SGHTA and FQGNSA. CDR3: CASSSNSGGPQPQHF. The CDR3 DNA reads TGTGCCAGCAGCAGTAATTCAGGGGGACCTCAGCCCCAGCATTTT.

This clonotype is medium-sized. Found in a library prepared for alpha chains, this beta chain is an off-target read, and its abundance has little meaning. The V gene is TRBV28, the J gene TRBJ2-7, with D perhaps TRBD2 (6 bases). V lost 6 bases to trimming and J lost 0 bases, with 9 bases between them. Germline V gene data show CDR1 as MDHEN and CDR2 as SYDVKM. The CDR3 sequence is 13 residues long. The CDR3 protein is CASSPGSSYEQYF. The CDR3 DNA follows: TGTGCCAGCAGCCCCGGGAGCTCCTACGAGCAGTACTTC.

This clonotype was recorded many times. This beta chain represents an off-target read in a library built for alpha chains; its size is of limited meaning. The rearrangement joins TRBV28 to TRBJ2-3; 7 bases are a match to TRBD1. Germline trimming cut 3 bases from V and 4 bases from J; bases unmatched to any gene: 7. The CDR3 sequence is 15 residues long. Germline V gene sequence: CDR1 MDHEN, CDR2 SYDVKM. CDR3 residues: CASSFLDRVADTQYF. CDR3 in DNA: TGTGCCAGCAGTTTCCTCGACAGGGTGGCAGATACGCAGTATTTT.

Comment on this clonotype: Since the library was made to target alpha chains, this beta chain is a stray read and its abundance is not meaningful. This rearrangement joins TRBV5-1 to TRBJ2-1; no clear D gene. The V end lost 0 bases, the J end lost 4 bases, and 5 bases lay between the germline ends. This CDR3 region has 13 residues. CDR1 is SGHRS and CDR2 is YFSETQ in the germline V gene. The chain's CDR3 is CASSLERYNEQFF. For the CDR3, the DNA is TGCGCCAGCAGCTTGGAAAGATACAATGAGCAGTTCTTC.

About this clonotype itself: A much larger clone lies one base from this, so it may be a read error. Little can be read into the size of this beta chain, an off-target read in a library designed for alpha chains. In nucleotides, the CDR3 is TGTACCAGCAGTGACATAAGGGGACAGGGGAGGTACGAGCAGTACTTC. Translation: CTSSDIRGQGRYEQYF. The gene calls are TRBV6-1 and TRBJ2-7; 10 nucleotides match TRBD1. CDR3 length: 16 amino acids. The germline V gene has CDR1 MNHNS and CDR2 SASEGT.

This clonotype was seen at least ten times. Within a library made for alpha chains, this beta chain is off target, and its count is uninformative. This chain connects TRBV28 to TRBJ1-1; no definite D call. The germline V gene encodes CDR1 MDHEN and CDR2 SYDVKM. Trimming removed 5 bases at V and 0 bases at J, with 7 bases between. The CDR3 covers 13 residues. The CDR3 DNA sequence: TGTGCCAGCAGTACATCATTGAACACTGAAGCTTTCTTT. This codes for CASSTSLNTEAFF.

This clonotype was counted many times. This beta chain turned up in a library designed for alpha chains; as an off-target read, its abundance says little. This rearrangement joins TRBV30 to TRBJ2-1, with 10 positions matching TRBD2. Per the germline V gene, CDR1 is GTSNPN and CDR2 is SVGIG (reference sequence). The CDR3 consists of 16 residues. The ends lost 1 base at V and 8 bases at J; junction bases unmatched: 11. As DNA, the CDR3 is TGTGCCTGGAGTGGGGGACTAGCGTTGGTTGGCTATGAGCAGTTCTTC. Translation gives CAWSGGLALVGYEQFF.

In this sample, this clonotype turned up once. This beta chain lies outside the target of a library built for alpha chains; its clone size means little. The V and J genes are TRBV30 and TRBJ1-4; 8 bases match TRBD1. Germline V gene data show CDR1 as GTSNPN and CDR2 as SVGIG (reference sequence). This CDR3 region has 13 residues. Trimming removed 6 bases from V and 7 bases from J; junction bases left unmatched: 7. The chain's CDR3 is CACHRGRGEKLFF. As DNA, the CDR3 is TGTGCCTGTCACAGGGGGAGAGGTGAAAAACTGTTTTTT.

This clonotype was counted only a few times. This beta chain lies outside the target of a library built for alpha chains; its clone size means little. The V gene is TRBV11-2, the J gene TRBJ2-3, with D perhaps given as TRBD1 or TRBD2 (5 bases each). Germline CDR1 and CDR2: SGHAT and FQNNGV. The CDR3 loop spans 15 amino acids. Trimming removed 1 base from V and 5 bases from J, with 13 bases in between. The CDR3 coding sequence is TGTGCCAGCAGCTTAGGGGGGAATGCGGGAGATACGCAGTATTTT. Its protein product is CASSLGGNAGDTQYF.

There are a few counts of this clonotype. The library was built for alpha chains, so this beta chain is an off-target read and its size means little. V is TRBV19 and J is TRBJ1-2, with 9 nucleotides matching TRBD1. The germline gives CDR1 LNHDA, CDR2 SQIVND (reference sequence). J was trimmed by 4 bases and V by 5 bases; bases with no gene match: 11. This CDR3 region has 16 residues. CDR3 coding DNA: TGTGCCAGTAGTTTCTACCGGGACAGGGACCTCTATGGCTACACCTTC. Amino acids: CASSFYRDRDLYGYTF.

This clonotype was seen at least ten times. This beta chain was picked up by a library intended for alpha chains and is off target, so its count carries little meaning. The chain joins TRBV7-2 to TRBJ2-3, with 7 bases identical to TRBD2. Germline values: CDR1 SGHTA, CDR2 FQGNSA. V trimming: 3 bases; J trimming: 1 base; junction bases outside the gene matches: 4. The CDR3 has 15 amino acids. The CDR3: CASSLGGLRTDTQYF. In DNA, the CDR3 is TGTGCCAGCAGCTTGGGGGGGTTACGCACAGATACGCAGTATTTT.

This clonotype was recorded at least ten times. This beta chain represents an off-target read in a library built for alpha chains; its size is of limited meaning. This rearrangement joins TRBV28 to TRBJ2-7, with a tentative D call TRBD1 (5 bases). The CDR3 length is 15 residues. CDR1 MDHEN and CDR2 SYDVKM come from the germline V gene. The V end was cut by 4 bases, the J end by 6 bases, with 19 bases between. Here the CDR3 reads CASSSHGQGKVEQYF. CDR3 in DNA: TGTGCCAGCAGTTCCCATGGGCAGGGAAAGGTCGAGCAGTACTTC. The full variable domain, rest sourced from reference TRBV28 and TRBJ2-7, is DVKVTQSSRYLVKRTGEKVFLECVQDMDHENMFWYRQDPGLGLRLIYFSYDVKMKEKGDIPEGYSVSREKKERFSLILESASTNQTSMYLCASSSHGQGKVEQYFGPGTRLTVT.

Comments on this clonotype: This may be a read error, as it is one base from a much larger clone. Within a library made for alpha chains, this beta chain is off target, and its count is uninformative. The chain joins TRBV20-1 to TRBJ1-2; 8 bases fit TRBD1. CDR3 length equals 13 residues. J gave up 4 bases and V 8 bases, and 9 bases lay outside the gene matches. Germline-derived CDR1 and CDR2 are DFQATT and SNEGSKA (reference sequence). CDR3 residues: CSTGRGTGYGYTF. The CDR3 DNA follows: TGCAGTACTGGGCGCGGGACAGGCTATGGCTACACCTTC.

This clonotype was seen repeatedly, ten times or more. Being off target in a library aimed at alpha chains, this beta chain has a size of little meaning. The chain recombines TRBV6-6 with TRBJ2-1, with 11 positions matching TRBD2. V dropped 4 bases and J dropped 0; count of bases not matched to a gene: 8. Germline assignment: CDR1 MNHNY and CDR2 SVGAGI (reference sequence). CDR3 length: 18 amino acids. CDR3 nucleotide sequence: TGTGCCAGCAGTTCGCCTAGCGGGGGGCCCAGCTCCTACAATGAGCAGTTCTTC. Encoded protein: CASSSPSGGPSSYNEQFF.

Worth noting for this clonotype: This beta chain came through as a stray read in a library set up for alpha chains, and its size says little. The rearrangement uses TRBV3-1 and TRBJ2-2; weak D call: TRBD1 (5 bases). The CDR3 runs 14 residues. The V end was cut by 2 bases, the J end by 11 bases, with 15 bases between. Germline V CDR1 and CDR2: LGHDT, YNNKEL (reference sequence). The CDR3 nucleotides read TGTGCCAGCAGCCAAAGTCCTGGGGCAGGCGAGCTGTTTTTT. It is translated as CASSQSPGAGELFF. Combining the CDR3 with reference TRBV3-1 and TRBJ2-2 gives the whole variable domain DTAVSQTPKYLVTQMGNDKSIKCEQNLGHDTMYWYKQDSKKFLKIMFSYNNKELIINETVPNRFSPKSPDKAHLNLHINSLELGDSAVYFCASSQSPGAGELFFGEGSRLTVL.